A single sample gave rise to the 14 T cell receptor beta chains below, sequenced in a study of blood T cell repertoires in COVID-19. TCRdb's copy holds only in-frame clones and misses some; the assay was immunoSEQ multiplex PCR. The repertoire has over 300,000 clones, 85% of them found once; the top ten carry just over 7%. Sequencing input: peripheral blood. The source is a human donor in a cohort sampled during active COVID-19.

CDR3 coding DNA: TGTGCCAGCTCAGCCGGACAGGGCAGCACAGATACGCAGTATTTT. It translates to CASSAGQGSTDTQYF. The rearrangement links TRBV18 to TRBJ2-3; TRBD1 matches 8 bases. Germline V lookup: CDR1 KGHSH, CDR2 LQKENI. V gave up 5 bases and J gave up 0 bases; unmatched junction bases: 4. CDR3 length: 15 amino acids.

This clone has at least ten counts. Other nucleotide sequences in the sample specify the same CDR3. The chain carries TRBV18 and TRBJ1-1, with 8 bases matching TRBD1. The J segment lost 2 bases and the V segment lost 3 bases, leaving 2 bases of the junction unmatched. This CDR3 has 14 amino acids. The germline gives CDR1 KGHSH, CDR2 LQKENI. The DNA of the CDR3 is TGTGCCAGCTCACCCGGACAGGGAAACACTGAAGCTTTCTTT. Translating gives CASSPGQGNTEAFF.

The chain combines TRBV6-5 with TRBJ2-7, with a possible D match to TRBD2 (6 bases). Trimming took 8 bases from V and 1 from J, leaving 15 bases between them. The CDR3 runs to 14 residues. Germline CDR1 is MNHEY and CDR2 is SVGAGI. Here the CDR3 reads CASSLRRGSYEQYF. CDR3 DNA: TGTGCCAGCTCTTTAAGGAGGGGTTCCTACGAGCAGTACTTC.

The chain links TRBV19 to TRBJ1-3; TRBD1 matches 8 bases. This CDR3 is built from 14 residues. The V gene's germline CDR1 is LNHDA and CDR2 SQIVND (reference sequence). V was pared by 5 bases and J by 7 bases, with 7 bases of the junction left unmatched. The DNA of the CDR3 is TGTGCCAGTAGTTGGGACAGGATTGAGAACACCATATATTTT. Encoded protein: CASSWDRIENTIYF.

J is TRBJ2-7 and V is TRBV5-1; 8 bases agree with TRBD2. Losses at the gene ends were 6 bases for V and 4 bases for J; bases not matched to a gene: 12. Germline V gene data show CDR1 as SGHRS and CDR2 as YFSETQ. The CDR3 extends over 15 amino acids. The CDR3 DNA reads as TGCGCCAGCAATCTCGGGAGGGGAACACTATACGAGCAGTACTTC. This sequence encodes CASNLGRGTLYEQYF.

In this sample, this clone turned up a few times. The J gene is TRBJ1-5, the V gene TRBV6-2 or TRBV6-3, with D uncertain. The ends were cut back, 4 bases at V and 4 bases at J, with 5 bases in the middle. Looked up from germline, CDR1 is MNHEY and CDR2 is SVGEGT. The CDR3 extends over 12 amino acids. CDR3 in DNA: TGTGCCAGCAGTTCCACAAATCAGCCCCAGCATTTT. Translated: CASSSTNQPQHF.

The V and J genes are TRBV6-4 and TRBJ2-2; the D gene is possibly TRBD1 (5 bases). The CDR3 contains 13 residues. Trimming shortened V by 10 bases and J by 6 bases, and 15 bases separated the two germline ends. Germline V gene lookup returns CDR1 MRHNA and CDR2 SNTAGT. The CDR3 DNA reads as TGTGCCACCGAAGGGTCACAGGCCGGGGAGCTGTTTTTT. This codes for CATEGSQAGELFF.

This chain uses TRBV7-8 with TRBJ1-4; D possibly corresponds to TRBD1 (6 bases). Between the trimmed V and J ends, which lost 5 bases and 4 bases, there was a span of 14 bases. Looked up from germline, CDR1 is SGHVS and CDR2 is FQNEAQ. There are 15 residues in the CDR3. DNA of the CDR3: TGTGCCAGCAGCCAAGGAACAGGGATTAATGAAAAACTGTTTTTT. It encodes CASSQGTGINEKLFF.

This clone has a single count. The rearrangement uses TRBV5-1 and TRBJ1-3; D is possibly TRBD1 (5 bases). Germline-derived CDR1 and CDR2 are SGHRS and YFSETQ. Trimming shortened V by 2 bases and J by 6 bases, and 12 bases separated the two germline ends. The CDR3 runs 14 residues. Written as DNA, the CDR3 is TGCGCCAGCAGCTTCCAGGGACTACAAAACACCATATATTTT. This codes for CASSFQGLQNTIYF.

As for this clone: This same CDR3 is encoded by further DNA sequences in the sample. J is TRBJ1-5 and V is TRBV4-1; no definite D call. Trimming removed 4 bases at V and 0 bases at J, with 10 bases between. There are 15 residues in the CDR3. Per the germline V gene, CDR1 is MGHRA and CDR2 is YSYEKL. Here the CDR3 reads CASSPRGDSNQPQHF. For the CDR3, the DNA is TGCGCCAGCAGCCCCCGCGGGGATAGCAATCAGCCCCAGCATTTT.

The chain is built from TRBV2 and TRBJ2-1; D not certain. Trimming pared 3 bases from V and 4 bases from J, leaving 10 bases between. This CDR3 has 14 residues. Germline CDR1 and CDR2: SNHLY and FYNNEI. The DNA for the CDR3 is TGTGCCAGCAGTGACCAAGGAGCTTACAATGAGCAGTTCTTC. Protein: CASSDQGAYNEQFF.

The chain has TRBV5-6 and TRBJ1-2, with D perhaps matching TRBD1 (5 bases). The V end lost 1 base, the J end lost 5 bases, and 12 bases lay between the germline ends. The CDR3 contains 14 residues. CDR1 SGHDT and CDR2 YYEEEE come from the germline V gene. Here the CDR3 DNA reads TGTGCCAGCAGCTTGAGGGCGACAGAGTATGGCTACACCTTC. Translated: CASSLRATEYGYTF. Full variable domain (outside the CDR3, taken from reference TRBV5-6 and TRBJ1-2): DAGVTQSPTHLIKTRGQQVTLRCSPKSGHDTVSWYQQALGQGPQFIFQYYEEEERQRGNFPDRFSGHQFPNYSSELNVNALLLGDSALYLCASSLRATEYGYTFGSGTRLTVV.

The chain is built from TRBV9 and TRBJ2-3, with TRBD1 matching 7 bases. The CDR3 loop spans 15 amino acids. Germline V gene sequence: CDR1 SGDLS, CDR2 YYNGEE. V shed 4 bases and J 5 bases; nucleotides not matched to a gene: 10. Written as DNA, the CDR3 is TGTGCCAGCAGCCTCGATGACAGGGAAATAGATACGCAGTATTTT. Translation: CASSLDDREIDTQYF.

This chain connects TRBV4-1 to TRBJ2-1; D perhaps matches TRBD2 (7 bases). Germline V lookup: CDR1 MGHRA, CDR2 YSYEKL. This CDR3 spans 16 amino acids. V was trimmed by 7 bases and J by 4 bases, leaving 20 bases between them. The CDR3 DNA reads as TGCGCCAGCACACCTTTAAGGGGGGGCGCGTACAATGAGCAGTTCTTC. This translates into CASTPLRGGAYNEQFF.